The 22 T cell receptor beta chains reported below all come from one sample, sequenced in a study of response to subunit inactivated influenza vaccine. In TCRdb, the RT-PCR reads were re-called with MiXCR into one record per CDR3 protein. The data show almost 250,000 distinct CDR3 sequences, with 9% to 15% seen just once and less than 8.5% held by the top ten. This specimen was non-naive T cells sorted from PBMCs, taken about 14 days before vaccination. These receptors were collected from a man aged 45-65 years who received an inactivated influenza vaccine.

The chain couples TRBV20-1 to TRBJ2-1, with TRBD2 matching over 10 bases. Unmatched junction bases numbered 10, after V lost 0 bases and J lost 11 bases. Germline lookup yields CDR1 DFQATT and CDR2 SNEGSKA (reference sequence). The CDR3 is made up of 15 amino acids. The CDR3 bases are TGCAGTGCTAGAGATTCAGCGGGAGGGCTGTCTAAGCAGTTCTTC. Translating gives CSARDSAGGLSKQFF.

This clonotype was found a few times. The V and J genes are TRBV20-1 and TRBJ2-4; tentative D call: TRBD1 (6 bases). This CDR3 is 18 amino acids long. The ends were cut back, 3 bases at V and 0 bases at J, with 21 bases in the middle. The V gene's germline CDR1 is DFQATT and CDR2 SNEGSKA (reference sequence). The DNA of the CDR3 is TGCAGTGCTAGCGCCTACGGGACACCCTCTATAGCCAAAAACATTCAGTACTTC. Translated, it gives CSASAYGTPSIAKNIQYF.

This clonotype has only a few counts. CDR3 loop: CASSTSGAGRQYF. The CDR3 bases are TGTGCCAGCAGCACCAGCGGGGCTGGGAGGCAGTACTTC. V usage is TRBV7-6 and J usage is TRBJ2-7, with 7 bases fitting TRBD2. With 5 bases clipped from V and 9 bases from J, the junction kept 10 bases outside the gene matches. The germline V gene encodes CDR1 SGHVS and CDR2 FNYEAQ. The CDR3 length is 13 residues.

This clonotype was seen at least ten times. The chain combines TRBV28 with TRBJ2-7, with TRBD1 matching 8 bases. Per the germline V gene, CDR1 is MDHEN and CDR2 is SYDVKM. With V trimmed by 5 bases and J by 7 bases, 10 bases remained unmatched. CDR3 length: 14 residues. The CDR3 spells CASSPTGEAREQYF. The CDR3 DNA reads TGTGCCAGCAGTCCGACAGGGGAGGCGAGGGAGCAGTACTTC.

This clonotype was seen many times. The chain carries TRBV28 and TRBJ2-3, with 7 bases matching TRBD2. Looked up from germline, CDR1 is MDHEN and CDR2 is SYDVKM. This CDR3 has 16 residues. V gave up 1 base and J gave up 3 bases; unmatched junction bases: 7. In DNA, the CDR3 is TGTGCCAGCAGTTTATATAAGGGAGGGTCGACAGATACGCAGTATTTT. As protein: CASSLYKGGSTDTQYF.

This clonotype was observed a few times. The chain recombines TRBV4-1 with TRBJ1-4, with unresolved D. This CDR3 comprises 13 residues. Germline V CDR1 and CDR2: MGHRA, YSYEKL. Trimming left V 5 bases short and J 7 bases short, with 11 bases between. The CDR3 region is CASSSNRAEKLFF. The DNA for the CDR3 is TGCGCCAGCAGCTCCAACAGAGCTGAAAAACTGTTTTTT.

The chain combines TRBV7-2 with TRBJ1-2, with D perhaps matching TRBD1 (6 bases). The germline CDR1 and CDR2 sequences are SGHTA and FQGNSA. With 1 base removed from V and 4 bases from J, the gap between germline ends came to 10 bases. The CDR3 is 14 residues long. CDR3 sequence reads: CASSLDRAGYGYTF. The CDR3 region has the DNA TGTGCCAGCAGCTTAGACAGGGCGGGCTATGGCTACACCTTC.

The V gene is TRBV20-1, the J gene TRBJ2-1, with D perhaps matching TRBD2 (6 bases). Germline V gene lookup returns CDR1 DFQATT and CDR2 SNEGSKA (reference sequence). The ends were cut back, 3 bases at V and 0 bases at J, with 12 bases in the middle. The CDR3 length is 15 residues. CDR3 amino acids: CSASFGGYSYNEQFF. The CDR3 DNA reads as TGCAGTGCTAGTTTCGGGGGTTACTCCTACAATGAGCAGTTCTTC.

This chain connects TRBV20-1 to TRBJ1-5; 10 bases match TRBD1. The CDR3 length is 15 residues. The ends lost 8 bases at V and 0 bases at J; junction bases unmatched: 7. Germline V gene lookup returns CDR1 DFQATT and CDR2 SNEGSKA (reference sequence). Here the CDR3 reads CSRDRGQYSNQPQHF. The CDR3 coding sequence is TGCAGTAGGGACAGGGGACAATATAGCAATCAGCCCCAGCATTTT.

The chain uses TRBV7-2 and TRBJ2-7, with D possibly TRBD2 on 6 matching bases. Trimming stripped 1 base from V and 5 bases from J, with 15 bases between. Per germline, CDR1 SGHTA and CDR2 FQGNSA. There are 15 residues in the CDR3. The CDR3 sequence is CASSLEGQEGDEQYF. The CDR3, as DNA: TGTGCCAGCAGCTTAGAGGGGCAGGAGGGTGACGAGCAGTACTTC.

The rearrangement joins TRBV5-1 to TRBJ1-2; unclear D gene. This CDR3 comprises 14 residues. CDR1 and CDR2 (germline): SGHRS, YFSETQ. V shed 2 bases and J shed 6 bases, with 14 bases lying between them. CDR3 residues: CASSLGRPEDGYTF. The CDR3 DNA reads as TGCGCCAGCAGCTTAGGCAGGCCCGAAGATGGCTACACCTTC.

V gene TRBV7-8 combines with J gene TRBJ2-2, with unresolved D. The V end was cut by 1 base, the J end by 6 bases, with 6 bases between. CDR1 is SGHVS and CDR2 is FQNEAQ in the germline V gene. This CDR3 region has 13 residues. CDR3 region: CASSLVGPGELFF. The CDR3 bases are TGTGCCAGCAGCTTAGTAGGCCCCGGGGAGCTGTTTTTT. Supplemented by reference TRBV7-8 and TRBJ2-2, the full variable domain reads GAGVSQSPRYKVAKRGQDVALRCDPISGHVSLFWYQQALGQGPEFLTYFQNEAQLDKSGLPSDRFFAERPEGSVSTLKIQRTQQEDSAVYLCASSLVGPGELFFGEGSRLTVL.

The gene calls are TRBV12-3 or TRBV12-4 and TRBJ1-3; unclear D gene. V lost 5 bases to trimming and J lost 5 bases, with 10 bases between them. The CDR3 extends over 13 amino acids. DNA for the CDR3: TGTGCCAGCAGTACGGCCGGAAGAAACACCATATATTTT. It specifies CASSTAGRNTIYF.

This clonotype showed up many times. V gene TRBV20-1 combines with J gene TRBJ1-6; the D gene is possibly TRBD1 (6 bases). This CDR3 is built from 14 residues. The germline V gene encodes CDR1 DFQATT and CDR2 SNEGSKA (reference sequence). V was clipped by 4 bases and J by 7 bases, with 14 bases between them. CDR3 nucleotides: TGCAGTGCTATAACAGGGTGGGGGAATTCACCCCTCCACTTT. Encoded protein: CSAITGWGNSPLHF.

The chain recombines TRBV10-3 with TRBJ2-3; 8 bases line up with TRBD1. The CDR3 totals 14 residues. CDR1 and CDR2 (germline): ENHRY, SYGVKD. V lost 7 bases and J lost 3; bases outside the gene matches: 6. The CDR3, as DNA: TGTGCCATCAATGGACAGGGTGTGACAGATACGCAGTATTTT. Amino acids: CAINGQGVTDTQYF.

In its sample, this clonotype was seen a few times. The rearrangement links TRBV6-1 to TRBJ2-5; 8 bases agree with TRBD2. Germline CDR1 reads MNHNS; CDR2 reads SASEGT. The CDR3 totals 15 residues. Trimming cost V 4 bases and J 5 bases; bases outside gene matches: 9. The CDR3 nucleotides are TGTGCCAGCAGTGGCCGGGAGGGTCCGTGGGAGACCCAGTACTTC. This translates into CASSGREGPWETQYF.

This clonotype was found a few times. V gene TRBV2 combines with J gene TRBJ2-1; possible D gene TRBD1, 5 bases. Trimming left V 2 bases short and J 6 bases short, with 11 bases between. CDR1 is SNHLY, CDR2 FYNNEI, per germline. CDR3 length: 14 residues. CDR3 coding DNA: TGTGCCAGCAGTGAATTAGGAAGGGGCAATGAGCAGTTCTTC. Protein: CASSELGRGNEQFF. Full variable domain (rest looked up from reference TRBV2 and TRBJ2-1): EPEVTQTPSHQVTQMGQEVILRCVPISNHLYFYWYRQILGQKVEFLVSFYNNEISEKSEIFDDQFSVERPDGSNFTLKIRSTKLEDSAMYFCASSELGRGNEQFFGPGTRLTVL.

This clonotype was recorded a few times. The chain uses TRBV5-1 and TRBJ1-1; D gene uncertain. The CDR3 is made up of 13 amino acids. Between the trimmed V and J ends, which lost 4 bases and 0 bases, there was a span of 7 bases. In germline, CDR1 is SGHRS, CDR2 YFSETQ. The CDR3, as DNA: TGCGCCAGCAGCGTGAGTATGAACACTGAAGCTTTCTTT. Its protein is CASSVSMNTEAFF. The full variable domain, with the rest looked up from reference TRBV5-1 and TRBJ1-1, is KAGVTQTPRYLIKTRGQQVTLSCSPISGHRSVSWYQQTPGQGLQFLFEYFSETQRNKGNFPGRFSGRQFSNSRSEMNVSTLELGDSALYLCASSVSMNTEAFFGQGTRLTVV.

This clonotype was seen more than once but under ten times. V is TRBV20-1 and J is TRBJ2-1, with no clear D. This CDR3 region has 13 residues. Trimming pared 5 bases from V and 3 bases from J, leaving 11 bases between. Per germline, CDR1 DFQATT and CDR2 SNEGSKA (reference sequence). CDR3 nucleotide sequence: TGCAGTGCTCCTAAGCTGGGCTACAATGAGCAGTTCTTC. Translated: CSAPKLGYNEQFF.

This clonotype was detected ten times or more. The CDR3 loop reads CASSLRTQSSYNEQFF. CDR3 coding DNA: TGCGCCAGCAGCTTACGGACTCAAAGCTCCTACAATGAGCAGTTCTTC. This chain connects TRBV5-1 to TRBJ2-1, with D maybe TRBD2 (5 bases). Trimming removed 2 bases at V and 0 bases at J, with 12 bases between. This CDR3 contains 16 residues. Germline assignment: CDR1 SGHRS and CDR2 YFSETQ.

The chain couples TRBV20-1 to TRBJ2-2, with D tentatively TRBD2 (5 bases). Looked up from germline, CDR1 is DFQATT and CDR2 is SNEGSKA (reference sequence). The CDR3 has 16 amino acids. V was pared by 3 bases and J by 1 base, with 15 bases between. The CDR3 sequence: CSASTRVTLNTGELFF. Here the CDR3 DNA reads TGCAGTGCTAGTACGAGGGTTACATTGAACACCGGGGAGCTGTTTTTT.

In its sample, this clonotype was seen a few times. V gene TRBV19 combines with J gene TRBJ2-7; the D call may be TRBD1 or TRBD2 (5 bases each). CDR3 length: 13 residues. The V gene's germline CDR1 is LNHDA and CDR2 SQIVND (reference sequence). Trimming shortened V by 2 bases and J by 6 bases, and 11 bases separated the two germline ends. The DNA for the CDR3 is TGTGCCAGTAGTATAACGGGGCGGGCCGAGCAGTACTTC. Its translation: CASSITGRAEQYF.